The 10 T cell receptor beta chains given below trace back to one sample, sequenced in a study of blood T cells in healthy people across ages. A second about 6 to 12 cycle PCR used barcoded and J-beta primers. Using its own MiXCR run on the 5' RACE reads, TCRdb lists one record per CDR3 protein. The sample shows about 640,000 distinct CDR3 sequences, under 65% of them seen only once. Sequenced material: blood. The receptor source for this set is a man in his sixties in good health.

This clonotype was observed a handful of times. This sequence joins TRBV6-5 and TRBJ2-1; D gene uncertain. V was pared by 8 bases and J by 4 bases, with 18 bases between. Germline values: CDR1 MNHEY, CDR2 SVGAGI. This CDR3 is built from 15 residues. CDR3 protein: CASSLLAGYYNEQFF. The CDR3 nucleotides are TGTGCCAGCTCCCTTCTGGCAGGCTATTACAATGAGCAGTTCTTC.

The J gene is TRBJ2-7, the V gene TRBV10-3; TRBD1 agrees at 7 bases. V trimming: 10 bases; J trimming: 1 base; junction bases outside the gene matches: 10. The CDR3 consists of 14 residues. From germline, CDR1 is ENHRY and CDR2 SYGVKD. The CDR3 sequence is CAKTRTGESYEQYF. CDR3 nucleotides: TGTGCCAAGACTCGGACAGGAGAGTCCTACGAGCAGTACTTC.

V gene TRBV5-5 combines with J gene TRBJ2-1; 9 bases align to TRBD2. V gave up 3 bases and J gave up 4 bases; unmatched junction bases: 8. This CDR3 contains 16 residues. The germline V gene has CDR1 SGHKS and CDR2 YYEKEE (reference sequence). CDR3 amino acids: CASSSPAGGGYNEQFF. DNA for the CDR3: TGTGCCAGCAGCTCCCCCGCGGGAGGGGGATACAATGAGCAGTTCTTC.

The J gene is TRBJ2-4, the V gene TRBV4-1; D gene ambiguous. The CDR3 covers 16 residues. Trimming shortened V by 3 bases and J by 0 bases, and 12 bases separated the two germline ends. Germline values: CDR1 MGHRA, CDR2 YSYEKL. The CDR3 sequence is CASSHGATQAKNIQYF. The CDR3 DNA follows: TGCGCCAGCAGCCACGGCGCAACTCAAGCCAAAAACATTCAGTACTTC.

This clonotype was picked up a small number of times. The chain links TRBV6-6 to TRBJ2-7; a possible D gene is TRBD1 (7 bases). The DNA end is a closer match to TRBJ2-5, so the J assignment may be wrong. The CDR3 runs to 15 residues. Germline-derived CDR1 and CDR2 are MNHNY and SVGAGI (reference sequence). Here the CDR3 reads CASSYRRDSGETQYF. The CDR3 DNA reads as TGTGCCAGCAGTTACCGCCGGGACAGCGGGGAGACCCAGTACTTC.

The table lists this clonotype with a count of one. The chain is built from TRBV20-1 and TRBJ2-1; a possible D gene is TRBD2 (5 bases). CDR3 size: 22 residues. With 3 bases removed from V and 9 bases from J, the gap between germline ends came to 42 bases. Germline CDR1 and CDR2: DFQATT and SNEGSKA (reference sequence). CDR3 bases: TGCAGTGCTAGGGAGGACCTGAACAAGGTGTTCCCACCCGAGGTCGCTGTGTTTGAGCAGTTCTTC. Its translation is CSAREDLNKVFPPEVAVFEQFF.

The genes are TRBV20-1 and TRBJ2-3; 7 bases agree with TRBD2. Germline CDR1 and CDR2: DFQATT and SNEGSKA (reference sequence). There are 15 residues in the CDR3. V lost 8 bases and J lost 2; bases outside the gene matches: 13. Here the CDR3 reads CSYRRASGYTDTQYF. The DNA of the CDR3 is TGCAGTTACCGGCGTGCTAGCGGATACACAGATACGCAGTATTTT.

The sample holds one count of this clonotype. The chain uses TRBV20-1 and TRBJ1-2; the match to TRBD1 covers 8 bases. The CDR3 runs 12 residues. The V and J ends lost 5 bases and 7 bases, in that order; junction bases with no gene match: 6. In germline, CDR1 is DFQATT, CDR2 SNEGSKA (reference sequence). The CDR3 loop reads CSAGPGTGGYTF. DNA for the CDR3: TGCAGTGCTGGTCCCGGGACAGGTGGCTACACCTTC.

This clonotype was counted a few times. The J gene is TRBJ1-2, the V gene TRBV29-1; the match to TRBD1 covers 8 bases. The germline CDR1 and CDR2 sequences are SQVTM and ANQGSEA. J gave up 8 bases and V 6 bases, and 14 bases lay outside the gene matches. The CDR3 length is 14 residues. The CDR3 sequence is CSVAPGQDTGGYTF. The CDR3, as DNA: TGCAGCGTAGCGCCGGGACAGGATACGGGGGGCTACACCTTC.

CDR3 sequence (DNA): TGTGCCAGCAGTTCCCTAGCGGGGGCCACAGATACGCAGTATTTT. It specifies CASSSLAGATDTQYF. The rearrangement joins TRBV12-3 or TRBV12-4 to TRBJ2-3; 10 bases align to TRBD2. CDR3 length: 15 amino acids. After removal of 4 bases from V and 2 bases from J, the junction contained 3 bases not matched to a gene.